One sample yielded the 4 T cell receptor beta chains listed below, sequenced in a study of T cells after yellow fever vaccination. Using its own MiXCR run on the 5' RACE reads, TCRdb lists one record per CDR3 protein. The table shows roughly 32,000 distinct CDR3 sequences, with roughly a tenth occurring only once. The source was PBMCs, either bulk or a sorted T-cell subset (CD4+, CD8+, memory, or dextramer-sorted; not recorded which), collected roughly 14 days after the first yellow fever vaccination. The receptor set was obtained from a man aged 18-30 years who received the YFV17D yellow fever vaccine.

This clonotype was detected ten times or more. The rearrangement joins TRBV6-2 or TRBV6-3 to TRBJ2-5; 11 bases align to TRBD2. The germline CDR1 and CDR2 sequences are MNHEY and SVGEGT. This CDR3 is built from 16 residues. Trimming removed 6 bases from V and 3 bases from J; junction bases left unmatched: 9. CDR3 bases: TGTGCCAGCAGCACCTATAGCGGGGGGGACAAAGAGACCCAGTACTTC. Protein sequence: CASSTYSGGDKETQYF.

This clonotype has at least ten counts. J is TRBJ1-3 and V is TRBV20-1; D gene uncertain. Trimming shortened V by 3 bases and J by 0 bases, and 3 bases separated the two germline ends. Germline V lookup: CDR1 DFQATT, CDR2 SNEGSKA (reference sequence). This CDR3 region has 12 residues. The chain's CDR3 is CSASSSGNTIYF. CDR3 nucleotide sequence: TGCAGTGCTAGCAGCTCTGGAAACACCATATATTTT.

This clonotype was counted ten times or more. V gene TRBV4-3 combines with J gene TRBJ1-6, with TRBD1 identical over 9 bases. The CDR3 is made up of 16 amino acids. After removal of 5 bases from V and 9 bases from J, the junction contained 11 bases not matched to a gene. Germline loops: CDR1 LGHNA, CDR2 YSLEER. The CDR3 DNA reads as TGCGCCAGCAGCTCAGCATTCCCGGGACAGGGTTCACCCCTCCACTTT. It yields the protein CASSSAFPGQGSPLHF.

This clonotype was counted at least ten times. The chain employs TRBV7-2 and TRBJ2-1; D gene ambiguous. This CDR3 spans 13 amino acids. In germline, CDR1 is SGHTA, CDR2 FQGNSA. The ends were cut back, 1 base at V and 8 bases at J, with 9 bases in the middle. In nucleotides, the CDR3 is TGTGCCAGCAGCTTAGGAGTAGGGTATGAGCAGTTCTTC. Its translation is CASSLGVGYEQFF.